This TCR beta chain was documented in a study of T-cell reconstitution after alpha-beta-depleted transplantation in children. V lost 2 bases to trimming and J lost 5 bases; unmatched junction nucleotides: 10. Per germline, CDR1 SEHNR and CDR2 FQNEAQ (reference sequence). The CDR3 extends over 17 amino acids. Researchers prepared the TCRbeta library using unique molecular identifiers, the study reports. TCRdb fed the PCR reads into MiXCR, producing one record per CDR3 protein. The sample has 600,000 to 700,000 distinct CDR3 sequences, over 15% seen once. This clonotype came up a few times. The sequence came from a human donor who donated a stem cell graft to a child with acute myeloid leukemia. Specimen: PBMCs from the stem cell graft donor, collected from the stem cell graft. The J gene is TRBJ2-5, the V gene TRBV7-9; TRBD2 agrees at 11 bases. The CDR3 is CASSLILAGGLSETQYF. The CDR3 DNA sequence: TGTGCCAGCAGCTTAATCCTAGCGGGGGGTCTATCGGAGACCCAGTACTTC.